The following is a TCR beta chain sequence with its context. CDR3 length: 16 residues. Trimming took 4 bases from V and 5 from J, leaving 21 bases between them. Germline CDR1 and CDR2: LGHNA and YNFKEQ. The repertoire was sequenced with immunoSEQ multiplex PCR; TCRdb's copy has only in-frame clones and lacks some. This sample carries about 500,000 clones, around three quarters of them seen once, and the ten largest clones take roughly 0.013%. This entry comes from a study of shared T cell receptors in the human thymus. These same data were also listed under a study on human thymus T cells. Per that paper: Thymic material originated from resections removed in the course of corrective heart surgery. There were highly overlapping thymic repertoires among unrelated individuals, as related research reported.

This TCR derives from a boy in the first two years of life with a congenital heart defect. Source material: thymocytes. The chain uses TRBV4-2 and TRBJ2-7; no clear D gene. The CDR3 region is CASSPRGPPTAHEQYF. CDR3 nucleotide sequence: TGTGCCAGCAGCCCCCGTGGGCCACCCACCGCCCACGAGCAGTACTTC.